This T cell receptor beta chain was captured by sequencing in a study of early T cells in non-severe SARS-CoV-2 infection (dated by TCRdb to about 2021). Background for the entire study: TCR sequencing used bulk RNA from unsorted whole blood, so alpha and beta chains could not be paired.

Many counts were recorded for this clonotype. Its recognized antigen is unknown. Per-nucleotide qualities are absent, and no much larger clonotype sits a single base away. Libraries came from 5' RACE. Reads for this sample came from a NextSeq 500. Unique molecular identifiers were attached to individual cDNA molecules in the TCR library protocol so that sequencing error and PCR bias could be corrected. Both TCR alpha and beta chains were sequenced, and tight co-correlation was observed between alpha and beta sequence abundances in each sample. The original methods were these. V gene, J gene and CDR3 annotation of TCR sequences was performed with Decombinator V4. Expanded TCRs were defined as changing significantly between any two time points under a Poisson model with p below 0.0001. Abundances of TCRs were expressed as counts per million after normalisation to the total number of TCRs sequenced in each sample. A search of VDJdb, accessed on 1 November 2021, was run for TCRs annotated to CMV, EBV and SARS-CoV-2, with TCRs annotated for multiple antigens excluded. TCRdb trimmed public reads at Q25 via fastp, called clones via MiXCR and kept in-frame beta chains. When rows share a CDR3 protein, they turn into one entry using the most common DNA and genes. The V and J calls and clone size are TCRdb's, not the authors'. The sample includes roughly 45,000 distinct CDR3 sequences, with roughly 10% observed a single time. The biggest ten clones account for 9.1% of the sample.

What the authors observed across the whole study: VDJdb matching was skewed toward anti-spike CD8 responses, so virus-specific expansions were likely underestimated and private and CD4 specificities were missed.

Set within a cohort of healthcare workers in London, UK, this nested case-control study involved weekly PCR testing of nasopharyngeal swabs along with blood sampling. Between 23 and 31 March 2020, the week of the UK lockdown, healthcare workers were enrolled and then followed up weekly for as long as 16 weeks. The specimen sequenced was whole blood. The clonotype comes from an adult who was a healthcare worker with PCR-confirmed SARS-CoV-2 infection or an uninfected control (not recorded which).

The CDR3 sequence is CASSLLADSQPQHF. The sequenced DNA is TGTGCCAGCAGCTTGTTAGCGGACAGCCAGCCCCAGCATTTT. The sequence joins TRBV5-6 to TRBJ1-5; the D gene is perhaps TRBD1, from 6 matching bases. CDR1 SGHDT and CDR2 YYEEEE were looked up in the germline V gene. Inclusive of the bounding cysteine and phenylalanine, the CDR3 is 14 residues long. CDR3 DNA only is kept here, 42 bases in frame from base 1. Deletion took 1 base off V and 7 bases off J, with a span of 12 bases between the germline ends.